The source of this TCR beta chain is a study of T cells in Graves' hyperthyroidism and ophthalmopathy. General observations from the study: In the blood, most expanded thyroid clonotypes above 0.001 appeared as well.

The CDR3 covers 16 residues. Looked up from germline, CDR1 is KGHDR and CDR2 is SFDVKD. Trimming removed 0 bases at V and 0 bases at J, with 10 bases between. This clonotype showed up just a few times. Its antigen is currently unknown. Regions amplified from RNA transcripts were the TCR beta CDR3 regions. The HTBI set primed first-round TCR CDR3 RT-PCR. TCRdb passed the multiplex PCR reads through MiXCR, listing each CDR3 protein once. The sample yields fewer than 550,000 distinct CDR3 sequences, less than 20% seen once. Over 18 months, lack of ophthalmopathy progression marked Graves' hyperthyroidism as stable. Lactation, pregnancy, other autoimmune disease or uncontrolled infection excluded patients.

The specimen sequenced was blood. This chain uses TRBV24-1 with TRBJ1-2; perhaps TRBD1 as D (6 bases). The source of this sequence is a woman aged 18-29 years with Graves' hyperthyroidism. The CDR3 bases are TGTGCCACCAGTGATTTGAAGGGGGGGCCTAACTATGGCTACACCTTC. Amino acids: CATSDLKGGPNYGYTF.